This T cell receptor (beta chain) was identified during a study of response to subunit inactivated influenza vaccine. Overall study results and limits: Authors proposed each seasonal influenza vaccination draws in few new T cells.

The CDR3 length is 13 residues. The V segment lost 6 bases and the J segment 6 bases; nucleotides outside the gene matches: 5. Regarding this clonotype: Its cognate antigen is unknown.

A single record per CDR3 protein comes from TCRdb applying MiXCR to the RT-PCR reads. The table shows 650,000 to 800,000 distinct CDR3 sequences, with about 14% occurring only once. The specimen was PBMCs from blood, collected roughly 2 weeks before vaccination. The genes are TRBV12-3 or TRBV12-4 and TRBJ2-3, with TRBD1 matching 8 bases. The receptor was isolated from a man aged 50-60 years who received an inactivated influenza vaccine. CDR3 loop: CASRSTGADTQYF. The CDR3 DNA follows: TGTGCCAGCAGATCGACAGGGGCCGATACGCAGTATTTT.